These T cell receptor beta chains were read from a single sample in a study of beta chain features in type 1 diabetes. Profiled with immunoSEQ multiplex PCR; TCRdb holds only in-frame clones, not every one. The table includes about 360,000 clones, approximately 12% detected once. Sequenced sample: naive CD4+ T cells from blood. The source is a man between 18 and 29 years old in good health. Each CDR3 is given with its conserved first and last residue. Fields, in order: clone size, J gene, V gene, D gene, CDR3 DNA, CDR3 protein. A D gene is named only where the DNA matches it firmly. Some rows mark clone size as missing; the rest say once, few, many or name a class of expanded clone.

abundance: NA; j_gene: TRBJ2-6; v_gene: TRBV29-1; d_gene: TRBD1; CDR3nt: TGCAGCGCCGCGGTGACAGGGGTGACCAGCTCTGGGGCCAACGTCCTGACTTTC; CDR3aa: CSAAVTGVTSSGANVLTF
abundance: few; j_gene: TRBJ2-7; v_gene: TRBV25-1; d_gene: TRBD1; CDR3nt: TGTGCCAGCAGCGCCGCGCCGGGACAGGGCCCCTACGAGCAGTACTTC; CDR3aa: CASSAAPGQGPYEQYF
abundance: NA; j_gene: TRBJ2-1; v_gene: TRBV30; d_gene: TRBD2; CDR3nt: TGTGCCTGGAGTGTACGCGGGAGGGGGGATGAGCAGTTCTTC; CDR3aa: CAWSVRGRGDEQFF
abundance: NA; j_gene: TRBJ2-7; v_gene: TRBV5-4; d_gene: NA; CDR3nt: TGTGCCAGCAGCCCGGGGGGACAGGAAAGCCTCTACGAGCAGTACTTC; CDR3aa: CASSPGGQESLYEQYF
abundance: NA; j_gene: TRBJ2-1; v_gene: TRBV7-2; d_gene: NA; CDR3nt: TGTGCCAGCAGCCCTGGGGGGAGCTCCTACAATGAGCAGTTCTTC; CDR3aa: CASSPGGSSYNEQFF
abundance: NA; j_gene: TRBJ2-5; v_gene: TRBV7-2; d_gene: NA; CDR3nt: TGTGCCAGCGGCGCGGGTCCCGTCGGGACCCAGTACTTC; CDR3aa: CASGAGPVGTQYF
abundance: NA; j_gene: TRBJ1-1; v_gene: TRBV2; d_gene: NA; CDR3nt: TGTGCCAGCAGTGTCCTCAGGAACACTGAAGCTTTCTTT; CDR3aa: CASSVLRNTEAFF
abundance: NA; j_gene: TRBJ2-1; v_gene: TRBV28; d_gene: TRBD2; CDR3nt: TGTGCCAGCAGTTTCCTTAGCGGGAGTTCCTTTATGAACAATGAGCAGTTCTTC; CDR3aa: CASSFLSGSSFMNNEQFF
abundance: NA; j_gene: TRBJ2-1; v_gene: TRBV7-8; d_gene: NA; CDR3nt: TGTGCCAGCAGCTCCCCGGATAGGGGTTATAGGGGAAGCTCCTACAATGAGCAGTTCTTC; CDR3aa: CASSSPDRGYRGSSYNEQFF
abundance: few; j_gene: TRBJ1-2; v_gene: TRBV5-1; d_gene: TRBD1; CDR3nt: TGCGCCAGCAGCTTGGTCTCCCGACAGGGTCTCGGCTACACCTTC; CDR3aa: CASSLVSRQGLGYTF
abundance: few; j_gene: TRBJ2-3; v_gene: TRBV28; d_gene: NA; CDR3nt: TGTGCCAGCAGTTTTCTAGCGATTAGCACAGATACGCAGTATTTT; CDR3aa: CASSFLAISTDTQYF
abundance: few; j_gene: TRBJ2-1; v_gene: TRBV20-1; d_gene: NA; CDR3nt: TGCAGTGCTGGGGGGTCGGGAGAGCAGTTCTTC; CDR3aa: CSAGGSGEQFF
abundance: NA; j_gene: TRBJ1-2; v_gene: TRBV6-5; d_gene: TRBD1; CDR3nt: TGTGCCAGCAGCTCGACAGGGGACTATGGCTACACCTTC; CDR3aa: CASSSTGDYGYTF
abundance: NA; j_gene: TRBJ2-1; v_gene: TRBV18; d_gene: TRBD2; CDR3nt: TGTGCCAGCTCACCACCGGGGCGGGGGAGCTCCTACAATGAGCAGTTCTTC; CDR3aa: CASSPPGRGSSYNEQFF
abundance: NA; j_gene: TRBJ2-1; v_gene: TRBV4-2; d_gene: TRBD2; CDR3nt: TGTGCCAGCAGCCAAGGCGGTACTAGCGGTAACAATGAACAGTTCTTC; CDR3aa: CASSQGGTSGNNEQFF
abundance: few; j_gene: TRBJ2-2; v_gene: TRBV7-3; d_gene: NA; CDR3nt: TGTGCCAGCAGCCGTGGACAGTCAACCGGGGAGCTGTTTTTT; CDR3aa: CASSRGQSTGELFF
abundance: few; j_gene: TRBJ2-2; v_gene: TRBV7-3; d_gene: TRBD1; CDR3nt: TGTGCCAGCAGCATACAGGGGATGAACACCGGGGAGCTGTTTTTT; CDR3aa: CASSIQGMNTGELFF
abundance: few; j_gene: TRBJ2-7; v_gene: TRBV18; d_gene: NA; CDR3nt: TGTGCCAGCTCACCACCTGGTCGAGGGAGATACGAGCAGTACTTC; CDR3aa: CASSPPGRGRYEQYF
abundance: few; j_gene: TRBJ2-7; v_gene: TRBV14; d_gene: TRBD2; CDR3nt: TGTGCCAGCAGCCAAAATCCGACGACGGGGGGCGAGCAGTACTTC; CDR3aa: CASSQNPTTGGEQYF
abundance: NA; j_gene: TRBJ1-2; v_gene: TRBV5-1; d_gene: TRBD1; CDR3nt: TGCGCCAGCAGCAGAGGACAGGGTACGGATGGCTACACCTTC; CDR3aa: CASSRGQGTDGYTF
abundance: few; j_gene: TRBJ2-1; v_gene: TRBV7-6; d_gene: NA; CDR3nt: TGTGCCAGCAGCCACCCCTATCGTGAGGTAAACAATGAGCAGTTCTTC; CDR3aa: CASSHPYREVNNEQFF
abundance: once; j_gene: TRBJ1-1; v_gene: TRBV6-5; d_gene: TRBD1; CDR3nt: TGTGCCAGCGGCCAAGGGACAGGCACTGAAGCTTTCTTT; CDR3aa: CASGQGTGTEAFF
abundance: few; j_gene: TRBJ2-1; v_gene: TRBV5-1; d_gene: NA; CDR3nt: TGCGCCAGCACCCTGACAGCAACCTCCTACAATGAGCAGTTCTTC; CDR3aa: CASTLTATSYNEQFF
abundance: few; j_gene: TRBJ1-4; v_gene: TRBV5-6; d_gene: NA; CDR3nt: TGTGCCAGCAGCTTGGGAGTCTGGGAACTAGCTTTT; CDR3aa: CASSLGVWELAF
abundance: few; j_gene: TRBJ2-7; v_gene: TRBV28; d_gene: TRBD1; CDR3nt: TGTGCCAGCAGTTCCGGGACAGCGACCTACGAGCAGTACTTC; CDR3aa: CASSSGTATYEQYF
abundance: few; j_gene: TRBJ2-5; v_gene: TRBV10-3; d_gene: TRBD1; CDR3nt: TGTGCCATCAGCCACCCGGGACAGGGCCGAGAGACCCAGTACTTC; CDR3aa: CAISHPGQGRETQYF
abundance: NA; j_gene: TRBJ2-7; v_gene: TRBV7-2; d_gene: TRBD2; CDR3nt: TGTGCCAGCAGCCCTAGGGGACTAGCGGGAGGGGAGCAGTACTTC; CDR3aa: CASSPRGLAGGEQYF
abundance: NA; j_gene: TRBJ1-4; v_gene: TRBV5-1; d_gene: NA; CDR3nt: TGCGCCAGCAGCCCAGGGGTTGGTGAAAAACTGTTTTTT; CDR3aa: CASSPGVGEKLFF
abundance: many; j_gene: TRBJ2-3; v_gene: TRBV4-3; d_gene: NA; CDR3nt: TGCGCCAGCAGCCTAGACCTCGGGAAGCAGTATTTT; CDR3aa: CASSLDLGKQYF
abundance: NA; j_gene: TRBJ2-3; v_gene: TRBV9; d_gene: TRBD1; CDR3nt: TGTGCCAGCAGCGTAGCGGCAGGGGGACACACAGATACGCAGTATTTT; CDR3aa: CASSVAAGGHTDTQYF
abundance: few; j_gene: TRBJ2-4; v_gene: TRBV2; d_gene: TRBD2; CDR3nt: TGTGCCAGCAGTGAACTAGCGGCGGGCAAAAACATTCAGTACTTC; CDR3aa: CASSELAAGKNIQYF
abundance: few; j_gene: TRBJ2-5; v_gene: TRBV15; d_gene: NA; CDR3nt: TGTGCCACCAGCCCTGAACAGGAGCGGGCCCAGTACTTC; CDR3aa: CATSPEQERAQYF
abundance: few; j_gene: TRBJ2-5; v_gene: TRBV30; d_gene: NA; CDR3nt: TGTGCCTGGAGCCCAGGGAATGCAGAGACCCAGTACTTC; CDR3aa: CAWSPGNAETQYF
abundance: NA; j_gene: TRBJ2-2; v_gene: TRBV15; d_gene: NA; CDR3nt: TGTGCCACCAGCAGAGACCTCCTAGAATCTCGCACCGGGGAGCTGTTTTTT; CDR3aa: CATSRDLLESRTGELFF
abundance: few; j_gene: TRBJ2-1; v_gene: TRBV19; d_gene: NA; CDR3nt: TGTGCCAGTAGACGACTGGAAGAGCAGTTCTTC; CDR3aa: CASRRLEEQFF
abundance: few; j_gene: TRBJ2-7; v_gene: TRBV18; d_gene: NA; CDR3nt: TGTGCCAGCTCACTGTTCGGTCAAGGGGGCTCCTACGAGCAGTACTTC; CDR3aa: CASSLFGQGGSYEQYF
abundance: NA; j_gene: TRBJ2-4; v_gene: TRBV19; d_gene: NA; CDR3nt: TGTGCGGTTGGGGGGGGGCCTACGGTCGTATACTTC; CDR3aa: CAVGGGPTVVYF
abundance: NA; j_gene: TRBJ2-1; v_gene: TRBV2; d_gene: TRBD2; CDR3nt: TGTGCCAGCACACTAGCGGGGACACCTAGCTCCTACAATGAGCAGTTCTTC; CDR3aa: CASTLAGTPSSYNEQFF
abundance: few; j_gene: TRBJ2-3; v_gene: TRBV30; d_gene: TRBD2; CDR3nt: TGTGCCTGGAATGGACTAGCGGGAGGGACTAGCACAGATACGCAGTATTTT; CDR3aa: CAWNGLAGGTSTDTQYF
abundance: NA; j_gene: TRBJ2-7; v_gene: TRBV28; d_gene: TRBD2; CDR3nt: TGTGCCAGCAGTCGCCTAGCGGGAGCTTACGAGCAGTACTTC; CDR3aa: CASSRLAGAYEQYF
abundance: few; j_gene: TRBJ1-5; v_gene: TRBV30; d_gene: TRBD1; CDR3nt: TGTGCCTGGAGTGTTATACAGGGGGCAGGTCAGCCCCAGCATTTT; CDR3aa: CAWSVIQGAGQPQHF